These T cell receptor beta chains were read from a single sample in a study of OX40 agonist ivuxolimab in advanced cancers. Method: immunoSEQ multiplex PCR; TCRdb's copy keeps in-frame clones and lacks some. The table records about 94,000 clones, roughly 90% of them present only once. This specimen was CD4+ or CD8+ T cells sorted from blood, taken in a trial of the OX40 agonist ivuxolimab. The receptor set was obtained from an adult with an advanced solid tumor such as melanoma, head and neck, liver or kidney cancer. Each CDR3 is given with its conserved first and last residue. D genes are given only for firm matches. Rows may omit the clone size; those that give it use once, few, many or a size class.

clone_size: few; d_call: TRBD1; j_call: TRBJ2-3; v_call: TRBV27; cdr3_aa: CASSTRDRATDTQYF; cdr3_nt: TGTGCCAGCAGTACCCGGGACAGGGCCACAGATACGCAGTATTTT
clone_size: .; d_call: .; j_call: TRBJ2-7; v_call: TRBV11-2; cdr3_aa: CASSYSDYEQYF; cdr3_nt: TGTGCCAGCAGCTACTCGGACTACGAGCAGTACTTC
clone_size: .; d_call: .; j_call: TRBJ2-1; v_call: TRBV29-1; cdr3_aa: CSVDLGNEQFF; cdr3_nt: TGCAGCGTTGATTTGGGGAATGAGCAGTTCTTC
clone_size: .; d_call: TRBD2; j_call: TRBJ2-3; v_call: TRBV6-5; cdr3_aa: CASSYFGLATDTQYF; cdr3_nt: TGTGCCAGCAGTTACTTTGGACTAGCTACAGATACGCAGTATTTT
clone_size: .; d_call: .; j_call: TRBJ2-1; v_call: TRBV5-6; cdr3_aa: CASSFGRGEQFF; cdr3_nt: TGTGCCAGCAGCTTCGGCCGAGGCGAGCAGTTCTTC
clone_size: .; d_call: TRBD2; j_call: TRBJ2-1; v_call: TRBV29-1; cdr3_aa: CSVDLLAGLNEQFF; cdr3_nt: TGCAGCGTTGATTTACTAGCGGGATTAAATGAGCAGTTCTTC
clone_size: .; d_call: .; j_call: TRBJ2-7; v_call: TRBV12-5; cdr3_aa: CASGPWPRTVKEDEQYF; cdr3_nt: TGTGCTAGTGGTCCTTGGCCCCGGACAGTTAAGGAGGACGAGCAGTACTTC
clone_size: .; d_call: .; j_call: TRBJ2-7; v_call: TRBV27; cdr3_aa: CASSLRDGGYEQYF; cdr3_nt: TGTGCCAGCAGTTTAAGGGACGGCGGTTACGAGCAGTACTTC
clone_size: .; d_call: .; j_call: TRBJ2-7; v_call: TRBV28; cdr3_aa: CASSSLQGYYEQYF; cdr3_nt: TGTGCCAGCAGTTCGTTACAGGGATACTACGAGCAGTACTTC
clone_size: .; d_call: TRBD1; j_call: TRBJ2-3; v_call: TRBV19; cdr3_aa: CASSITTGLLDTQYF; cdr3_nt: TGTGCCAGTAGTATTACGACAGGGCTTCTTGATACGCAGTATTTT
clone_size: .; d_call: .; j_call: TRBJ2-1; v_call: TRBV7-9; cdr3_aa: CASSSAGRQFF; cdr3_nt: TGTGCCAGCAGCTCCGCTGGGAGGCAGTTCTTC
clone_size: .; d_call: .; j_call: TRBJ2-2; v_call: TRBV27; cdr3_aa: CASIGPWPGELFF; cdr3_nt: TGTGCCAGCATTGGTCCGTGGCCCGGGGAGCTGTTTTTT
clone_size: .; d_call: TRBD2; j_call: TRBJ2-7; v_call: TRBV18; cdr3_aa: CASSPTAGASYEQYF; cdr3_nt: TGTGCCAGCTCACCAACGGCGGGAGCGTCCTACGAGCAGTACTTC
clone_size: .; d_call: .; j_call: TRBJ1-2; v_call: TRBV7-2; cdr3_aa: CASSRAVGYTF; cdr3_nt: TGTGCCAGCAGCCGGGCAGTGGGCTACACCTTC
clone_size: .; d_call: TRBD2; j_call: TRBJ2-1; v_call: TRBV11-3; cdr3_aa: CASSSRDYSVNEQFF; cdr3_nt: TGTGCCAGCAGCTCTCGGGACTACTCGGTCAATGAGCAGTTCTTC
clone_size: .; d_call: .; j_call: TRBJ2-7; v_call: TRBV6-5; cdr3_aa: CASRSRDNAYEQYF; cdr3_nt: TGTGCCAGCAGATCGCGGGACAATGCCTACGAGCAGTACTTC